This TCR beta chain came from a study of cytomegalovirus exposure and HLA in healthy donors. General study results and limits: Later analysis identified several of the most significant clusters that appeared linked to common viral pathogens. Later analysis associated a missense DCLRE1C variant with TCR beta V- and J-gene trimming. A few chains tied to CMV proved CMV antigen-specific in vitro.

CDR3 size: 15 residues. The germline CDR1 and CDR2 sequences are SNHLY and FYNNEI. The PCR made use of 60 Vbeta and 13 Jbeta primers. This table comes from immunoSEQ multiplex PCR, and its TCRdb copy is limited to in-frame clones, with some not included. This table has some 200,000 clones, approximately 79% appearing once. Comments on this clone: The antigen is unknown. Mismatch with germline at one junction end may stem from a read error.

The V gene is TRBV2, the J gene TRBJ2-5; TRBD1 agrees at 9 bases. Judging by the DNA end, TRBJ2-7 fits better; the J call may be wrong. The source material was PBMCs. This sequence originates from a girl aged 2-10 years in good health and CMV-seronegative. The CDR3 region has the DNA TGTGCCAGAAGTGGGCCGGGACAGGGTACCTACGAGCAGTACTTC. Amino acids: CARSGPGQGTYEQYF.